This TCR beta chain was retrieved from a study of radiotherapy plus CTLA-4 blockade in lung cancer. Study overall: Disease control was present in under 35% of patients, and objective responses in approximately 20%.

The data were produced by immunoSEQ multiplex PCR, yet TCRdb's version contains in-frame clones alone and is incomplete. The sample carries some 92,000 clones, around 83% recorded once. Findings and limits, study-wide: Peripheral blood showed expansion of tumor-derived TCR clones after radiotherapy and ipilimumab. With interferon-beta, early dynamics of blood T cell clones were reported to best predict response.

For this clone: Its antigen is unidentified.

In chemo-refractory metastatic non-small-cell lung cancer, patients got ipilimumab CTLA-4 blockade together with focal radiation. The receptor's source is a human donor with non-small cell lung cancer who had a partial response to radiotherapy plus ipilimumab. Sequenced material: peripheral blood, taken from a patient treated with radiotherapy plus ipilimumab.

The CDR3 sequence: CASESGGAEDTQYF. CDR3 DNA: TGTGCCAGTGAGAGCGGGGGAGCGGAAGATACGCAGTATTTT. The gene calls are TRBV19 and TRBJ2-3, with TRBD2 matching over 8 bases. The J segment lost 5 bases and the V segment lost 8 bases, leaving 9 bases of the junction unmatched. CDR1 and CDR2 (germline): LNHDA, SQIVND (reference sequence). This CDR3 is built from 14 residues.